This entry features one T cell receptor beta chain sequence. The antigen is undetermined. The PCR used 60 Vbeta and 13 Jbeta primers. In the original analysis: In a later analysis, the count reached 74 million or so unique TCR beta chains, with approximately 11 million shared. Clones were sequenced by immunoSEQ multiplex PCR, and TCRdb holds only the in-frame ones, with some missing. The V and J calls and the clone size are those of that table, but D and trimming were determined from the DNA. The data hold approximately 190,000 clones, with 81% observed a single time. CDR3 size: 15 residues. V lost 4 bases, J lost 10 bases, and 10 bases stayed unmatched. CDR1 and CDR2 from the germline V gene are SNHLY and FYNNEI. This record comes from a study of cytomegalovirus exposure and HLA in healthy donors. Study as a whole: Early released data comprised 75 million to 100 million unique TCRs from HLA-typed donors.

Study outcomes and limitations: A later analysis found that most CMV-associated TCR beta chains appeared HLA-restricted. A later analysis reported that several of the most significant clusters appeared to be linked to common viral pathogens, among them Epstein-Barr virus.

The rearrangement joins TRBV2 to TRBJ2-7, with 13 bases fitting TRBD2. The source material was PBMCs. This clonotype was sampled from a man between 50 and 59 years old in good health and CMV-seronegative. CDR3 loop: CASSGFGTSGASQYF. The DNA of the CDR3 is TGTGCCAGCAGTGGCTTCGGGACTAGCGGGGCCTCCCAGTACTTC.